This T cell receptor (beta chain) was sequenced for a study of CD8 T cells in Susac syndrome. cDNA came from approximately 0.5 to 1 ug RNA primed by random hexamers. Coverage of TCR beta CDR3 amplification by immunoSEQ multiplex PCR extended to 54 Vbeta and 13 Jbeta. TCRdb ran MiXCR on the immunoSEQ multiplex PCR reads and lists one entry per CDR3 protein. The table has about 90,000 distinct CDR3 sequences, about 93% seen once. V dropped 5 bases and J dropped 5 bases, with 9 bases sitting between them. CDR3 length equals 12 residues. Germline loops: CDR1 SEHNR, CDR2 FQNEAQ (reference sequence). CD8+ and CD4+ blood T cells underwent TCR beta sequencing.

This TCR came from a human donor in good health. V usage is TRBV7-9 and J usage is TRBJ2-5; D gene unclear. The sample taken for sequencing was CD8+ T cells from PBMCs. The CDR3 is CASSPARETQYF. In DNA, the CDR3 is TGTGCCAGCAGCCCAGCCCGGGAGACCCAGTACTTC.